The source of this TCR beta chain is a study of regulatory T cells in long-lasting Graves disease. The study, taken as a whole, reports: New patients shared roughly 1,000 public clonotypes, and persistent patients shared more, with a few thousand. Researchers examined only peripheral blood and not thyroid tissue.

For this clonotype: Its antigen is as yet unknown.

The time point here: newly diagnosed GD, antithyroid drugs for less than 3 months. After RNA was extracted from PBMCs, the TCR library was made from it. Deletions cut 0 bases from V and 2 bases from J, with 8 bases between. This CDR3 is 14 amino acids long. Germline V gives CDR1 MNHEY, CDR2 SMNVEV (reference sequence). CDR3 regions were amplified by Arm-PCR using iRepertoire HTBI primers to build TCR beta libraries. TCRdb called the multiplex PCR reads again in MiXCR, with one record for every CDR3 protein. The sample has 420,000 or so distinct CDR3 sequences; about 16% are singletons. In addition, the sample was reused for a study of T cells in Graves' hyperthyroidism and ophthalmopathy.

The clonotype comes from a young woman with Graves disease. The gene calls are TRBV27 and TRBJ2-7; D unclear. Sequencing used peripheral blood mononuclear cells (PBMCs), obtained at new diagnosis, from a patient treated with antithyroid drugs. The CDR3 DNA reads as TGTGCCAGCAGTTTATCCCCCGGTGCCTACGAGCAGTACTTC. This gives the protein CASSLSPGAYEQYF.